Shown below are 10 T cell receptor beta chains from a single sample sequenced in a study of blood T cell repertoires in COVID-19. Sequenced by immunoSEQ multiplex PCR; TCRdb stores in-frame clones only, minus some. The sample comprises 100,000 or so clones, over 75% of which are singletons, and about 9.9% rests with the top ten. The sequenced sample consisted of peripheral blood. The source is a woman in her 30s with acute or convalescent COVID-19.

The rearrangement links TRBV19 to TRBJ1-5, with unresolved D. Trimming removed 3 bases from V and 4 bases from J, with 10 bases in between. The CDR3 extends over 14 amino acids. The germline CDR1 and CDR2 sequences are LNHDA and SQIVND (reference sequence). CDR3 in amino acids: CASSIGAGNQPQHF. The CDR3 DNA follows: TGTGCCAGTAGTATTGGAGCGGGGAATCAGCCCCAGCATTTT.

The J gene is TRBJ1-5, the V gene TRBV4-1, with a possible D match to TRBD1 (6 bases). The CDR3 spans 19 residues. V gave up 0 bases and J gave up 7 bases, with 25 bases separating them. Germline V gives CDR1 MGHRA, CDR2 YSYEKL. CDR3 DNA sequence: TGCGCCAGCAGCCAAGACTCATCCGCTTCAGGGGCGCCGGGGCAGCCCCAGCATTTT. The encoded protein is CASSQDSSASGAPGQPQHF.

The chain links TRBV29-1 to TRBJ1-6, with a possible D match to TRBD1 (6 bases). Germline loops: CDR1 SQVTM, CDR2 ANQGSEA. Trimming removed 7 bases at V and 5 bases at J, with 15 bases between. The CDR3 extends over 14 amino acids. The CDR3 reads CSARGGGNNSPLHF. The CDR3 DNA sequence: TGCAGCGCCCGAGGGGGGGGGAATAATTCACCCCTCCACTTT.

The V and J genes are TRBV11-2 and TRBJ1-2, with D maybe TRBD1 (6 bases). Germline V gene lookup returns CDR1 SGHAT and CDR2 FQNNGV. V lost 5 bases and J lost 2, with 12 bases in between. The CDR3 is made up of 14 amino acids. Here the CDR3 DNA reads TGTGCCAGCAGCCCGGGGACATCCAACTATGGCTACACCTTC. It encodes CASSPGTSNYGYTF.

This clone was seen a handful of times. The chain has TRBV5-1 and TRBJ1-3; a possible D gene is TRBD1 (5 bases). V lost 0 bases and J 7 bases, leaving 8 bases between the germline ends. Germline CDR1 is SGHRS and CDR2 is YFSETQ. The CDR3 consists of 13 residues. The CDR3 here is CASSLERGNTIYF. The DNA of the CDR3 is TGCGCCAGCAGCTTGGAACGGGGGAACACCATATATTTT. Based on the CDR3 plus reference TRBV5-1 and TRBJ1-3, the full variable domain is KAGVTQTPRYLIKTRGQQVTLSCSPISGHRSVSWYQQTPGQGLQFLFEYFSETQRNKGNFPGRFSGRQFSNSRSEMNVSTLELGDSALYLCASSLERGNTIYFGEGSWLTVV.

CDR3 sequence: CSVRDSGNQPQHF. The CDR3 coding sequence is TGCAGCGTGAGGGACAGCGGCAATCAGCCCCAGCATTTT. This rearrangement joins TRBV29-1 to TRBJ1-5; TRBD1 matches at 7 bases. J lost 2 bases, V lost 6 bases, and 4 bases had no gene match. CDR1 and CDR2 (germline): SQVTM, ANQGSEA. The CDR3 length is 13 residues.

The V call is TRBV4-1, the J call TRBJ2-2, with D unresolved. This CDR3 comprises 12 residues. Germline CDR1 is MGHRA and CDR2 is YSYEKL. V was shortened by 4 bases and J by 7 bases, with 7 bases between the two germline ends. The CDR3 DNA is TGCGCCAGCAGCCCCCTCGTCGGGGAGCTGTTTTTT. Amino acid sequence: CASSPLVGELFF.

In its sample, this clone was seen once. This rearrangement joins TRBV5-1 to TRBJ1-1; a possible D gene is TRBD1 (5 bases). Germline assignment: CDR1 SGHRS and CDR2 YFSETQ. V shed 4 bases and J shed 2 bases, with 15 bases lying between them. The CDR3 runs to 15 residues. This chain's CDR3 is CASSVPDTYNTEAFF. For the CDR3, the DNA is TGCGCCAGCAGCGTACCGGACACTTACAACACTGAAGCTTTCTTT.

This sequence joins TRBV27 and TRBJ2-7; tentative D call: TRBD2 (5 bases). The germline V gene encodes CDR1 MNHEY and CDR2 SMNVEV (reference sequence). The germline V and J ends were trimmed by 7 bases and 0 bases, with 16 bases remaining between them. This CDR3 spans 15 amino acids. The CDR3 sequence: CASMPRAGPSYEQYF. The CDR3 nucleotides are TGTGCCAGCATGCCGCGGGCGGGCCCCTCCTACGAGCAGTACTTC.

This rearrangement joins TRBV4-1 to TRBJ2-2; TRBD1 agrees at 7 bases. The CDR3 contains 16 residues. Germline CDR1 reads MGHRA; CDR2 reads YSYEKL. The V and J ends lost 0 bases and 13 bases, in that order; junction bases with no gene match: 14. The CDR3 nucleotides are TGCGCCAGCAGCCAAGAGGCAACAGGGGTTTTCGTCTCGCTGTTTTTT. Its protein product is CASSQEATGVFVSLFF.